These 30 T cell receptor beta chains originate from one sample sequenced in a study of shared clonotypes between healthy human individuals. Sequencing used immunoSEQ multiplex PCR; TCRdb keeps in-frame clones, though not all of them. Here the sample spans 850,000 to 1,100,000 clones, approximately 77% being singletons. Material: memory CD4+ T cells from PBMCs. Subset indicated: CD45RA-negative fraction. These receptors were taken from a young man in good health. Some clones in this sample may be carry-over from other donors' samples.

The chain recombines TRBV5-1 with TRBJ1-2; D remains ambiguous. Germline CDR1 SGHRS, CDR2 YFSETQ. The CDR3 covers 13 residues. The V gene lost 2 bases and the J gene lost 3 bases, with 8 bases spanning the gap. CDR3: CASSFERHYGYTF. The CDR3 DNA sequence: TGCGCCAGCAGCTTTGAAAGGCACTATGGCTACACCTTC.

The rearrangement joins TRBV11-2 to TRBJ2-1, with D possibly being TRBD2 (5 bases). CDR1 SGHAT and CDR2 FQNNGV come from the germline V gene. CDR3 length equals 16 residues. The V end was cut by 2 bases, the J end by 3 bases, with 14 bases between. The CDR3 DNA sequence: TGTGCCAGCAGCTTACGTCCAGCGGCATTCTACAATGAGCAGTTCTTC. This translates into CASSLRPAAFYNEQFF.

The chain has TRBV25-1 and TRBJ1-2; the D is unclear. This CDR3 is 13 amino acids long. Germline assignment: CDR1 MGHDK and CDR2 SYGVNS. Between the trimmed V and J ends, which lost 2 bases and 4 bases, there was a span of 8 bases. The CDR3 reads CASSEGNSYGYTF. Written as DNA, the CDR3 is TGTGCCAGCAGTGAAGGCAACAGCTATGGCTACACCTTC.

The V and J genes are TRBV28 and TRBJ1-1, with a tentative D call TRBD1 (5 bases). Trimming took 5 bases from V and 2 from J, leaving 15 bases between them. The V gene's germline CDR1 is MDHEN and CDR2 SYDVKM. CDR3 length: 15 amino acids. DNA of the CDR3: TGTGCCAGCAGTGCCCAATCCCAGGGCAACACTGAAGCTTTCTTT. Its protein product is CASSAQSQGNTEAFF.

As regards this clone: Within the sample, other DNA sequences also encode this same CDR3. The chain employs TRBV5-1 and TRBJ2-1; D not resolved. Trimming took 0 bases from V and 10 from J, leaving 8 bases between them. The CDR3 has 12 amino acids. CDR1 and CDR2 (germline): SGHRS, YFSETQ. This CDR3 is CASSLAQAEQFF. The CDR3 DNA is TGCGCCAGCAGCTTGGCCCAGGCAGAGCAGTTCTTC. Full variable domain (rest looked up from reference TRBV5-1 and TRBJ2-1): KAGVTQTPRYLIKTRGQQVTLSCSPISGHRSVSWYQQTPGQGLQFLFEYFSETQRNKGNFPGRFSGRQFSNSRSEMNVSTLELGDSALYLCASSLAQAEQFFGPGTRLTVL.

This clone appeared once. This CDR3 is also generated by other DNA sequences in the sample. This chain joins TRBV7-9 and TRBJ1-1; weak D call: TRBD1 (5 bases). The V and J ends lost 5 bases and 4 bases respectively, with 11 bases between them. Germline CDR1 SEHNR, CDR2 FQNEAQ (reference sequence). The CDR3 has 13 residues. In DNA form, the CDR3 reads TGTGCCAGCAGCCCAGCGGGGGGCACTGAAGCTTTCTTT. Protein: CASSPAGGTEAFF.

V usage is TRBV9 and J usage is TRBJ2-3; TRBD1 matches at 7 bases. The ends lost 2 bases at V and 2 bases at J; junction bases unmatched: 5. Germline V lookup: CDR1 SGDLS, CDR2 YYNGEE. The CDR3 spans 15 residues. CDR3 sequence: CASSVRDRDTDTQYF. The CDR3 DNA sequence: TGTGCCAGCAGCGTCCGGGACAGAGACACAGATACGCAGTATTTT.

CDR3 amino acids: CASSRQPNYGYTF. The CDR3 nucleotides read TGTGCCAGCAGCCGACAGCCTAACTATGGCTACACCTTC. The chain couples TRBV7-9 to TRBJ1-2; D is possibly TRBD1 (5 bases). Trimming removed 5 bases at V and 0 bases at J, with 7 bases between. This CDR3 is built from 13 residues. Germline loops: CDR1 SEHNR, CDR2 FQNEAQ (reference sequence).

The gene calls are TRBV9 and TRBJ1-3; D remains ambiguous. The germline V and J ends were trimmed by 4 bases and 3 bases, with 8 bases remaining between them. Germline V gene lookup returns CDR1 SGDLS and CDR2 YYNGEE. The CDR3 is made up of 13 amino acids. Here the CDR3 reads CASSPTGGNTIYF. In DNA, the CDR3 is TGTGCCAGCAGCCCCACCGGTGGAAACACCATATATTTT.

In this sample, this clone turned up once. This rearrangement joins TRBV27 to TRBJ2-4; no firm D call. Per germline, CDR1 MNHEY and CDR2 SMNVEV (reference sequence). The ends were cut back, 5 bases at V and 0 bases at J, with 11 bases in the middle. This CDR3 comprises 15 residues. CDR3 in DNA: TGTGCCAGCAGTCCATTGACCCGAGCCAAAAACATTCAGTACTTC. As protein: CASSPLTRAKNIQYF.

V is TRBV2 and J is TRBJ2-3; no firm D call. CDR1 SNHLY and CDR2 FYNNEI come from the germline V gene. Between the trimmed V and J ends, which lost 3 bases and 0 bases, there was a span of 7 bases. The CDR3 runs 14 residues. Written as DNA, the CDR3 is TGTGCCAGCAGTGATGTTAGAAGCACAGATACGCAGTATTTT. Its translation is CASSDVRSTDTQYF.

V and J are TRBV7-2 and TRBJ2-5; D is perhaps TRBD1 (6 bases). CDR3 length: 15 amino acids. The germline CDR1 and CDR2 sequences are SGHTA and FQGNSA. V was shortened by 0 bases and J by 2 bases, with 10 bases between the two germline ends. In DNA, the CDR3 is TGTGCCAGCAGCTTAGCCCTAGGGGGTCAAGAGACCCAGTACTTC. Encoded protein: CASSLALGGQETQYF.

The J gene is TRBJ2-1, the V gene TRBV2; the D is unclear. The CDR3 is made up of 13 amino acids. V was trimmed by 6 bases and J by 4 bases, leaving 10 bases between them. Germline loops: CDR1 SNHLY, CDR2 FYNNEI. This chain's CDR3 is CASRDARYNEQFF. CDR3 nucleotide sequence: TGTGCCAGCAGGGACGCCAGATACAATGAGCAGTTCTTC.

V and J are TRBV27 and TRBJ2-3; 7 bases match TRBD2. Germline V gene lookup returns CDR1 MNHEY and CDR2 SMNVEV (reference sequence). Unmatched junction bases numbered 3, after V lost 8 bases and J lost 1 base. CDR3 size: 13 residues. As DNA, the CDR3 is TGTGCCAGCCGGCTAGCGGGCACAGATACGCAGTATTTT. It encodes CASRLAGTDTQYF.

This chain connects TRBV5-1 to TRBJ1-1; D gene ambiguous. Germline V CDR1 and CDR2: SGHRS, YFSETQ. Trimming removed 1 base at V and 1 base at J, with 8 bases between. The CDR3 consists of 14 residues. CDR3 region: CASSLNPENTEAFF. The CDR3 nucleotides are TGCGCCAGCAGCTTGAATCCGGAGAACACTGAAGCTTTCTTT.

The chain carries TRBV5-1 and TRBJ2-7, with 8 bases lining up with TRBD2. The CDR3 is 15 amino acids. Trimming at V came to 4 bases and at J to 6 bases, leaving 12 bases not matched to a gene. The V gene's germline CDR1 is SGHRS and CDR2 YFSETQ. The CDR3 is CASSQSGSAGIEQYF. The CDR3 nucleotides read TGCGCCAGCAGCCAAAGCGGGAGCGCCGGTATCGAGCAGTACTTC.

This clone has just a few counts. The chain joins TRBV7-9 to TRBJ2-4, with TRBD2 matching 15 bases. The CDR3 contains 19 residues. The V gene end was trimmed by 0 bases and the J gene end by 1 base; junction bases not matched to a gene: 4. CDR1 is SEHNR and CDR2 is FQNEAQ in the germline V gene (reference sequence). The CDR3: CASSLAGLAGGPAKNIQYF. The CDR3 bases are TGTGCCAGCAGCTTAGCAGGACTAGCGGGAGGGCCGGCCAAAAACATTCAGTACTTC.

This clone has only one observation. V gene TRBV5-1 combines with J gene TRBJ1-3, with D unclear. Per germline, CDR1 SGHRS and CDR2 YFSETQ. Trimming left V 5 bases short and J 4 bases short, with 16 bases between. CDR3 size: 15 residues. The CDR3 DNA reads TGCGCCAGCAGGTGGTCAGGAGGATCAGGAAACACCATATATTTT. It translates to CASRWSGGSGNTIYF.

The rearrangement joins TRBV7-9 to TRBJ2-3; 8 positions agree with TRBD2. J lost 6 bases, V lost 2 bases, and 4 bases had no gene match. This CDR3 comprises 14 residues. Germline values: CDR1 SEHNR, CDR2 FQNEAQ (reference sequence). The CDR3 DNA follows: TGTGCCAGCAGCTTAAGAGCGGGAGCGGATACGCAGTATTTT. This gives the protein CASSLRAGADTQYF.

This rearrangement joins TRBV29-1 to TRBJ2-3; D ambiguous. This CDR3 has 12 amino acids. CDR1 is SQVTM and CDR2 is ANQGSEA in the germline V gene. V lost 5 bases and J 2 bases, leaving 8 bases between the germline ends. This chain's CDR3 is CSVSVVTDTQYF. CDR3 nucleotide sequence: TGCAGCGTTAGCGTTGTCACAGATACGCAGTATTTT.

This clone was found a few times. V is TRBV5-1 and J is TRBJ2-1; 9 positions match TRBD1. J was trimmed by 4 bases and V by 4 bases; bases with no gene match: 6. The CDR3 is 15 residues long. CDR1 and CDR2 from the germline V gene are SGHRS and YFSETQ. The CDR3 DNA reads as TGCGCCAGCAGCCCCGGGACAGGGACGTACAATGAGCAGTTCTTC. Translated, it gives CASSPGTGTYNEQFF.

The rearrangement uses TRBV7-2 and TRBJ2-7, with TRBD2 as a possible D gene (5 bases). Germline V gene lookup returns CDR1 SGHTA and CDR2 FQGNSA. This CDR3 spans 16 amino acids. Trimming removed 0 bases at V and 0 bases at J, with 12 bases between. Here the CDR3 DNA reads TGTGCCAGCAGCTTAGCTGGGCTAGCTGGCTCCTACGAGCAGTACTTC. Translating it yields CASSLAGLAGSYEQYF.

This clone was recorded at least ten times. The chain joins TRBV27 to TRBJ1-1; the D is unclear. The CDR3 is 13 amino acids. Trimming took off 2 bases at V and 6 bases at J, with 10 bases between the two ends. Germline-derived CDR1 and CDR2 are MNHEY and SMNVEV (reference sequence). The CDR3: CASSLRVMSEAFF. CDR3 nucleotide sequence: TGTGCCAGCAGTTTAAGGGTGATGTCTGAAGCTTTCTTT.

Turning to this clone: The junction departs from the called germline gene at one end, perhaps through a read error. The rearrangement joins TRBV29-1 to TRBJ1-1; D might be TRBD1 (6 bases). Germline V gene data show CDR1 as SQVTM and CDR2 as ANQGSEA. CDR3 length equals 15 residues. The CDR3 DNA is TGCGGCGTGACCCTGGGGGGGGCCCTGAACACTGAAGCTTTCTTT. It translates to CGVTLGGALNTEAFF.

The chain carries TRBV28 and TRBJ1-2; possible D gene TRBD1, 5 bases. CDR3 length equals 15 residues. The V gene lost 8 bases and the J gene lost 0 bases, with 16 bases spanning the gap. CDR1 is MDHEN, CDR2 SYDVKM, per germline. As DNA, the CDR3 is TGTGCCAGCTCGACTGTTGGGACGGCTAACTATGGCTACACCTTC. It translates to CASSTVGTANYGYTF.

Worth noting for this clone: This may come from a read error, since a much larger clone is one base off. This sample includes further DNA sequences coding for the same CDR3. CDR3 sequence: CASSSSGVDAYNEQFF. For the CDR3, the DNA is TGTGCCAGCAGTTCTAGCGGGGTGGATGCCTACAATGAACAGTTCTTC. The chain is built from TRBV27 and TRBJ2-1; 9 bases are a match to TRBD2. The CDR3 consists of 16 residues. Germline V CDR1 and CDR2: MNHEY, SMNVEV (reference sequence).

The J gene is TRBJ2-5, the V gene TRBV28, with 12 bases identical to TRBD1. With 3 bases clipped from V and 7 bases from J, the junction kept 9 bases outside the gene matches. CDR3 size: 16 residues. In germline, CDR1 is MDHEN, CDR2 SYDVKM. This chain's CDR3 is CASSFPLGTGGSTQYF. The CDR3 nucleotides read TGTGCCAGCAGTTTCCCCCTTGGGACAGGGGGCTCGACCCAGTACTTC.

The chain has TRBV9 and TRBJ2-2; 8 positions agree with TRBD2. J was trimmed by 7 bases and V by 0 bases; bases with no gene match: 11. This CDR3 is built from 17 residues. The germline CDR1 and CDR2 sequences are SGDLS and YYNGEE. The CDR3 DNA reads TGTGCCAGCAGCGTAGCAGGTAGCGGGACGTCAGGCGGGGAGCTGTTTTTT. Its protein product is CASSVAGSGTSGGELFF.

Concerning this clone: A far larger clone is a single base away, which makes a read error likely. This rearrangement joins TRBV9 to TRBJ1-1; D unclear. Germline CDR1 is SGDLS and CDR2 is YYNGEE. V lost 2 bases and J 1 base, leaving 9 bases between the germline ends. This CDR3 comprises 14 residues. CDR3 residues: CASSVYSRNTEAFF. CDR3 DNA: TGTGCCAGCAGCGTGTACTCAAGGAACACTGAAGCTTTCTTT.

This clone was recorded a few times. This chain joins TRBV2 and TRBJ2-2; 7 nucleotides line up with TRBD1. The CDR3 loop spans 15 amino acids. The V segment lost 6 bases and the J segment 6 bases; nucleotides outside the gene matches: 10. Germline assignment: CDR1 SNHLY and CDR2 FYNNEI. The CDR3 DNA sequence: TGTGCCAGCAGGAAACAGGGGATCAGGGCCGGGGAGCTGTTTTTT. This translates into CASRKQGIRAGELFF. Variable domain in full (rest from reference TRBV2 and TRBJ2-2): EPEVTQTPSHQVTQMGQEVILRCVPISNHLYFYWYRQILGQKVEFLVSFYNNEISEKSEIFDDQFSVERPDGSNFTLKIRSTKLEDSAMYFCASRKQGIRAGELFFGEGSRLTVL.